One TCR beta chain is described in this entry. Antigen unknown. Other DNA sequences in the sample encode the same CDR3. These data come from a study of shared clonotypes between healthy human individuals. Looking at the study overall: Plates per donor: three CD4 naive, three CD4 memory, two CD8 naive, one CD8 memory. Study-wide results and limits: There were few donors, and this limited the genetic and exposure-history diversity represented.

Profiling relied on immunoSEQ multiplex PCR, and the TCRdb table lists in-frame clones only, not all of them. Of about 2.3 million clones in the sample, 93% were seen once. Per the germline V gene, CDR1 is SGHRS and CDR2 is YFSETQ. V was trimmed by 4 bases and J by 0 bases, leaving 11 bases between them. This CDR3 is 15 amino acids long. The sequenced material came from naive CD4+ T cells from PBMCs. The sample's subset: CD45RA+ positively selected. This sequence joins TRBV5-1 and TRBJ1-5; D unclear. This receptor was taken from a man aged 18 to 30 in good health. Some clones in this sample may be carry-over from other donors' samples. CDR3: CASSPGIVSNQPQHF. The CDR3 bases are TGCGCCAGCAGCCCGGGAATTGTTAGCAATCAGCCCCAGCATTTT.